Sequencing of this TCR beta chain was carried out in a study of T cell repertoires in aging, cancer and after chemotherapy. Amplification of TCR beta used genomic DNA extracted from peripheral blood. Multiplex touch-down PCR with TRB-A/B primers amplified rearranged V-D-J TRB sequences. TCRdb fed the multiplex PCR reads into MiXCR, producing one record per CDR3 protein. The profile shows about 9,200 distinct CDR3 sequences, more than 30% of them singletons. Trimming cost V 7 bases and J 1 base, with 12 bases left between them. Germline CDR1 is LNHDA and CDR2 is SQIVND (reference sequence). This CDR3 has 14 residues.

The TCR comes from a human donor in good health. Sequenced input: blood. The V and J genes are TRBV19 and TRBJ2-3, with a possible D match to TRBD2 (5 bases). The CDR3 DNA sequence: TGTGCCAGTACTAGGACTTTAGGCACAGATACGCAGTATTTT. Translated, it gives CASTRTLGTDTQYF.